The clone carrying this T cell receptor (beta chain) was counted between two and nine times. The antigen remains undetermined. Germline CDR1 and CDR2: MNHEY and SVGAGI. The CDR3 totals 14 residues. The V segment lost 4 bases and the J segment 4 bases; nucleotides outside the gene matches: 4. This table comes from immunoSEQ multiplex PCR, and its TCRdb copy is limited to in-frame clones, with some not included. The data show some 130,000 clones, approximately 90% seen once. The data originate from a study of T cell responses to AZD1222 COVID-19 vaccine. Study-wide findings and caveats: After two AZD1222 doses, spike-specific TCR breadth and depth rose versus day 0. The reported proportion of spike-specific TCRs targeting unmutated variant regions was nearly half. Most donors were white British, females outnumbered males, and clonal diversity was possibly underestimated.

The source of this sequence is an adult in good health. Sequencing used peripheral blood, obtained on day 0 of AZD1222 vaccination. The chain carries TRBV6-5 and TRBJ1-5, with 7 bases fitting TRBD1. The CDR3 protein is CASSLQGLNQPQHF. The CDR3 region has the DNA TGTGCCAGCAGTTTACAGGGGCTAAATCAGCCCCAGCATTTT.